This TCR beta chain was sequenced during a study of post-analysis software for immune sequencing data. On this clonotype: The antigen remains unidentified.

Study outcomes and limitations: Versus controls, multiple sclerosis patients showed significantly lower diversity (normalized Chao1). Samples prepared in the same batch strongly co-clustered by F measure. There were four or five TRBV segments more frequent in patients than controls, and TRBV5-6, TRBV5-1 and TRBV20-1 were among them.

CDR3 length: 13 residues. Trimming stripped 1 base from V and 5 bases from J, with 9 bases between. The germline CDR1 and CDR2 sequences are MGHRA and YSYEKL. The TCR beta cDNA libraries carried unique molecular identifiers. Between roughly 1 and 10 million T cells gave rise to roughly 0.5 million cDNA molecules. TCRdb used MiXCR to reprocess the PCR reads, holding one entry per CDR3 protein. The sample has about 460,000 distinct CDR3 sequences, nearly 45% seen once. The sequence was obtained from a girl aged 5-17 years with multiple sclerosis. Material for sequencing was blood. The chain combines TRBV4-1 with TRBJ2-7, with D unclear. CDR3: CASSQALPHEQYF. CDR3 DNA: TGCGCCAGCAGCCAAGCCCTTCCTCACGAGCAGTACTTC.